These T cell receptor beta chains were read from a single sample in a study of response to subunit inactivated influenza vaccine. TCRdb processed the RT-PCR reads anew with MiXCR; each CDR3 protein has one entry. Found here are about 570,000 distinct CDR3 sequences, approximately 11% of them singletons; the top ten hold roughly 9.6%. These data were also reused for a study on T cells expressing NK-cell markers.

The specimen comprised PBMCs from blood, sampled on the day of vaccination. Every receptor here comes from a man over 45 who received an inactivated influenza vaccine. CDR3s include the opening cysteine and the closing phenylalanine or tryptophan.

>TRBV15|TRBJ2-7
CATSAAGGWYEQYF
>TRBV27|TRBJ2-5
CASSLLAQGAVWTQYF
>TRBV20-1|TRBJ2-2
CSARVALTGELFF
>TRBV14|TRBJ2-2
CASSPLTGKRNTGELFF
>TRBV20-1|TRBJ1-2
CSARNQGYGYTF
>TRBV11-2|TRBJ2-3
CASSPHRSSTSGQDTDTQYF
>TRBV5-1|TRBJ2-3
CASSLTPGQGSADTQYF
>TRBV6-5|TRBJ2-1
CASSWLAGGPNEQFF
>TRBV5-6|TRBJ2-2
CASSFLAGGDTGELFF
>TRBV5-4|TRBJ1-2
CASTLGQNYGYTF
>TRBV6-6|TRBJ2-1
CASSSAGFGQFF
>TRBV6-2/TRBV6-3|TRBJ2-5
CASSSPTAETQYF
>TRBV7-2|TRBJ2-7
CASSLATGFYEQYF
>TRBV24-1|TRBJ2-1
CATSDFPASGDNEQFF
>TRBV2|TRBJ2-5
CASSTSTGVGETQYF
>TRBV6-5|TRBJ2-1
CASSYSGPGVYNEQFF
>TRBV20-1|TRBJ2-5
CSARSVTGGGTQYF
>TRBV10-3|TRBJ2-5
CAISESGAQETQYF
>TRBV5-4|TRBJ1-2
CASSHGTGANYGYTF
>TRBV12-3/TRBV12-4|TRBJ1-2
CASSLQGLSDYTF
>TRBV20-1|TRBJ1-1
CSARDLDRARTEAFF
>TRBV6-1|TRBJ2-7
CATGRDSYEQYF
>TRBV3-1|TRBJ1-2
CASGGGHYGYTF
>TRBV7-2|TRBJ1-5
CASGDRVNQPQHF
>TRBV5-1|TRBJ2-5
CASRSLRTRGEETQYF
>TRBV4-3|TRBJ2-7
CASSQEGGPFYEQYF
>TRBV4-3|TRBJ2-1
CASSQGPGGQGYNEQFF
>TRBV20-1|TRBJ2-3
CSASGGAFLTDTQYF
>TRBV5-1|TRBJ2-5
CASSWTSGQQETQYF
>TRBV5-1|TRBJ1-1
CASSLWDRGLNTEDFF
>TRBV11-2|TRBJ1-1
CASSFEGRTTEAFF
>TRBV20-1|TRBJ2-6
CSARARAWGASGANVLTF
>TRBV6-1|TRBJ1-4
CASMHKTNEKLFF
>TRBV12-3/TRBV12-4|TRBJ2-3
CASSLVPTTDTQYF
>TRBV14|TRBJ2-2
CASSQGEHPNTGELFF
>TRBV20-1|TRBJ2-1
CSARDSSRAYSSYNEQFF
>TRBV6-1|TRBJ2-1
CASSALAGINNEQFF
>TRBV20-1|TRBJ2-7
CSAPSPGQPYEQYF
>TRBV6-1|TRBJ1-1
CASSEGLSGWNTEAFF
>TRBV7-2|TRBJ2-5
CASSPGQEATQYF
>TRBV12-3/TRBV12-4|TRBJ2-2
CASSMTSGYTGELFF
>TRBV10-3|TRBJ2-5
CAISFSASGNQETQYF
>TRBV7-9|TRBJ2-6
CASSLTGLHSGANVLIF
>TRBV10-3|TRBJ2-3
CAISDSSGGTDTQYF
>TRBV4-1|TRBJ2-2
CASSSTSSLAGGIRYTGELFF
>TRBV3-1|TRBJ2-7
CASSQEPLASYEQYF
>TRBV20-1|TRBJ2-7
CSALGTGSSYEQYF
>TRBV7-6|TRBJ2-5
CASSLDKQETQYF
>TRBV5-1|TRBJ1-1
CASSLDRGAAEAFF
>TRBV6-5|TRBJ2-7
CASSYSRTSSEQYF
>TRBV5-1|TRBJ1-1
CASSAGTGNTEAFF
>TRBV11-2|TRBJ2-2
CASSLGGVTTGELFF
>TRBV6-5|TRBJ2-7
CASSYPSSRSGSYEQYF
>TRBV12-3/TRBV12-4|TRBJ2-7
CASSFGGNYEQYF
>TRBV5-6|TRBJ2-7
CASSLGPETGLHYEQYF
>TRBV21-1|TRBJ2-2
CASSPAAQRNTGELFF
>TRBV6-5|TRBJ1-4
CASSYSQGFEKLFF
>TRBV5-1|TRBJ2-5
CASSPAGVAGLQETQYF
>TRBV12-3/TRBV12-4|TRBJ2-5
CASSLDSGGSLETQYF